This T cell receptor beta chain appears in the sequencing data of a study of PD-1 blockade in classical Hodgkin lymphoma. Study context: Patients got intravenous nivolumab 3 mg/kg every 2 weeks.

Time point defined: cycle 4 day 1 (C4D1), after five to seven weeks of nivolumab. Exposure to brentuximab vedotin varied, and each patient had relapsed following autologous stem cell transplantation. Magnetic depletion of unwanted cells isolated CD4+ T cells from thawed PBMCs. Under best response, outcomes were complete response, partial response or progressive disease. Concerning this clone itself: Its target is unknown.

Whole-study results and caveats: Newly diagnosed patients had diversity similar to the baseline diversity of complete responders.

V lost 5 bases and J lost 7, with 15 bases in between. The CDR3 loop spans 13 amino acids. CDR1 and CDR2 from the germline V gene are MNHEY and SMNVEV (reference sequence). Using immunoSEQ multiplex PCR, the repertoire was profiled, and TCRdb retains in-frame clones only, with some absent. The table lists roughly 35,000 clones, around nine tenths of them singletons. This specimen was CD4+ T cells from blood, taken before the fourth cycle of nivolumab. The V gene is TRBV27, the J gene TRBJ2-7, with D possibly called TRBD1 or TRBD2 (6 bases each). The TCR sequence derives from a human donor with classical Hodgkin lymphoma. The CDR3: CASSLGGLGEQYF. DNA of the CDR3: TGTGCCAGCAGTCTAGGGGGGCTAGGGGAGCAGTACTTC.